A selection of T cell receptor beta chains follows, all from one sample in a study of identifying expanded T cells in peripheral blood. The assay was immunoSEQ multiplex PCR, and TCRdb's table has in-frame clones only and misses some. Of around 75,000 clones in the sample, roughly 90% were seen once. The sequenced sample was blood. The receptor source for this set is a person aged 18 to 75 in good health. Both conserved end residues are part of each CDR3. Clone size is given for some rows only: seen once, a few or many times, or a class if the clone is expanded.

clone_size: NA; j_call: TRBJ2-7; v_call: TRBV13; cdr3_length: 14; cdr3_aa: CASSRGDRGGEQYF
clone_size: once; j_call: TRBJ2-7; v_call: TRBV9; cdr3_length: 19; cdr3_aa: CASSLRPGTGSMGPYEQYF
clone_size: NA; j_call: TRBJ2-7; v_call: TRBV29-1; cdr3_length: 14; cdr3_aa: CSVPRLAGAHEQYF
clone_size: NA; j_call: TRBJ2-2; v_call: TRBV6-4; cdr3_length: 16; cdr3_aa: CASSDQAGGGTGELFF
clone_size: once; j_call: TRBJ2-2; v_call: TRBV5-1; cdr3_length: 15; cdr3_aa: CASATEGGDTGELFF
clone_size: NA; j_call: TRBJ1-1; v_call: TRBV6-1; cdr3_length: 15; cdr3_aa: CASITSNGGNTEAFF
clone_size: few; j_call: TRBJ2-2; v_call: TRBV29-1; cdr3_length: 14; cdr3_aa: CSADLVAGRGELFF
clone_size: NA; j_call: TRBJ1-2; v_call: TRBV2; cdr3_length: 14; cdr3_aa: CASSEVLANYGYTF
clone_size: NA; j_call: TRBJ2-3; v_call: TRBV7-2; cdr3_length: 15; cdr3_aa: CASSLQGGGTDTQYF
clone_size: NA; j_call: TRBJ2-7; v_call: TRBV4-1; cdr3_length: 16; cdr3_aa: CASSTDLAGGPYEQYF
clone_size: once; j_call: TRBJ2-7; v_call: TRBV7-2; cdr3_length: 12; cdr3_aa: CASSLATAEQYF
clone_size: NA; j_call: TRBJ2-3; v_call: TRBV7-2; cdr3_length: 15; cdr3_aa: CASSLGGKGSDTQYF
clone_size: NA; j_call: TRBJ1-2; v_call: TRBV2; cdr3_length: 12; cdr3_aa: CASSVENYGYTF
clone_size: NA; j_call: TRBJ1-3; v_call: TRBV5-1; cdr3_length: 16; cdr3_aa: CASSLDSASSGNTIYF
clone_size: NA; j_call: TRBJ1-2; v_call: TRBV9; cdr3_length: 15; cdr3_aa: CASSRGGVGDYGYTF
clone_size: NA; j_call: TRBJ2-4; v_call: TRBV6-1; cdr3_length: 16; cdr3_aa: CASSEWYGEAKNIQYF
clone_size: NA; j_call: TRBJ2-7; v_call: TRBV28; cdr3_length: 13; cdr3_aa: CASSFVAGYEQYF
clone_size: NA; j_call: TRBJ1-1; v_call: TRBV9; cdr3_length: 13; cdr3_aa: CASSPQLNTEAFF
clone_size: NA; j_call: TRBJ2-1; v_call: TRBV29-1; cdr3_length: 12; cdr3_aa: CSAKSSYNEQFF
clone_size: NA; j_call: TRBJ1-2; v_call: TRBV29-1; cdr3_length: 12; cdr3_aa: CSVEPRGAGHTF
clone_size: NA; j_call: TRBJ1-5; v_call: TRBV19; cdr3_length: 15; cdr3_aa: CASSIWQGSGQPQHF
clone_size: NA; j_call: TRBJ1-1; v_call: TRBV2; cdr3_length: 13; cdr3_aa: CASSGDRNTEAFF
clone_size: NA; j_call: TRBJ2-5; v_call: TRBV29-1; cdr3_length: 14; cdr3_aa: CSVEDGRSQETQYF
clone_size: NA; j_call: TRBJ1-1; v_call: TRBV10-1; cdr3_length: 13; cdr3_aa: CASSVGQGSEAFF
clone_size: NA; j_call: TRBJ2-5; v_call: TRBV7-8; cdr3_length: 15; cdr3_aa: CASSLYSRRQETQYF
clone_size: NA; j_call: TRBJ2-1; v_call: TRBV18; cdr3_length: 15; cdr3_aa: CASSPEGLSYNEQFF
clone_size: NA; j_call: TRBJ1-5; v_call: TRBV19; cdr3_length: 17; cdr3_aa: CASSGGTGVHSNQPQHF
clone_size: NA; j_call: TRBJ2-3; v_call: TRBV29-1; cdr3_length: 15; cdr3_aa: CSVGRGGISTDTQYF
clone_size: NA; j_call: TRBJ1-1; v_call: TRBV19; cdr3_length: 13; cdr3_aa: CASTSPGFTEAFF
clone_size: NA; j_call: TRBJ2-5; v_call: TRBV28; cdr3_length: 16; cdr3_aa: CASRTSGSPTGVTQYF
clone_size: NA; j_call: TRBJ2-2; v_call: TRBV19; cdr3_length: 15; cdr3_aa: CATGGLAGATGELFF
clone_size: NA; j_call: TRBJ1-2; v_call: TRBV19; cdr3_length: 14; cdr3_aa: CASSIDRDMAGYTF
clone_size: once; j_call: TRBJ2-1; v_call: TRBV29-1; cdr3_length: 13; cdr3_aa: CSVVRGIGNEQFF
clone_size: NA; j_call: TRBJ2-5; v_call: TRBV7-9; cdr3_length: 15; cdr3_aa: CASRQNGQGGETQYF
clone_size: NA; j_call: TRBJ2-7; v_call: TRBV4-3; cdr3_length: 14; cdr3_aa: CASSQGRGSYEQYF
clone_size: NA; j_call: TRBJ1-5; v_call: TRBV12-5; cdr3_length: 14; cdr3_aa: CASERDRANQPQHF
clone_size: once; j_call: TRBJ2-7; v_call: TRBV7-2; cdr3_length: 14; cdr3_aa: CASSLARGGYEQYF